This passage covers 21 T cell receptor beta chains from one sample sequenced in a study of cytomegalovirus exposure and HLA in healthy donors. Primers included in the PCR were 60 Vbeta and 13 Jbeta primers. This table comes from immunoSEQ multiplex PCR, and its TCRdb copy is limited to in-frame clones, with some not included. The table lists 150,000 to 200,000 clones, approximately 82% of them singletons. The sequenced sample was PBMCs. The receptors come from a man in his forties or fifties in good health and CMV-seropositive.

This clone showed up just a few times. The chain recombines TRBV25-1 with TRBJ1-1, with 12 bases aligning to TRBD1. Germline V gene sequence: CDR1 MGHDK, CDR2 SYGVNS. This CDR3 spans 14 amino acids. V lost 5 bases, J lost 7 bases, and 5 bases stayed unmatched. Here the CDR3 DNA reads TGTGCCAGCAGTAAGGGACAGGGGGCCGGTGAAGCTTTCTTT. Amino acids: CASSKGQGAGEAFF.

This CDR3 is CASSPYETGPYEQYF. CDR3 sequence (DNA): TGTGCCAGCAGCCCATACGAGACAGGCCCCTACGAGCAGTACTTC. The V and J genes are TRBV14 and TRBJ2-7; D might be TRBD1 (6 bases). CDR3 length: 15 amino acids. CDR1 SGHDN and CDR2 FVKESK come from the germline V gene. V lost 4 bases and J lost 2, with 15 bases in between.

This clone showed up just a few times. The chain carries TRBV4-1 and TRBJ2-1, with TRBD1 as a possible D gene (6 bases). Trimming removed 4 bases at V and 3 bases at J, with 13 bases between. The CDR3 runs 15 residues. CDR1 and CDR2 (germline): MGHRA, YSYEKL. CDR3 bases: TGCGCCAGCAGCCCGGGGACATTTGACTACAATGAGCAGTTCTTC. Residues: CASSPGTFDYNEQFF.

This clone was seen once. The chain carries TRBV5-6 and TRBJ1-4; D is unclear. Trimming took off 0 bases at V and 4 bases at J, with 10 bases between the two ends. Germline V lookup: CDR1 SGHDT, CDR2 YYEEEE. The CDR3 covers 15 residues. CDR3 amino acids: CASSLAAGLNEKLFF. The CDR3 coding sequence is TGTGCCAGCAGCTTGGCGGCGGGTCTTAATGAAAAACTGTTTTTT.

The V and J genes are TRBV11-3 and TRBJ1-3; D gene ambiguous. The ends were cut back, 1 base at V and 8 bases at J, with 9 bases in the middle. The germline V gene encodes CDR1 SGHNT and CDR2 YENEEA. The CDR3 totals 13 residues. CDR3 sequence: CASSLARGDTIYF. For the CDR3, the DNA is TGTGCCAGCAGCTTAGCCCGGGGAGACACCATATATTTT.

The gene calls are TRBV6-6 and TRBJ2-7, with TRBD1 as a possible D gene (6 bases). V was trimmed by 6 bases and J by 6 bases, leaving 12 bases between them. Germline V gene sequence: CDR1 MNHNY, CDR2 SVGAGI (reference sequence). The CDR3 loop spans 12 amino acids. CDR3: CASRARGSEQYV. CDR3 coding DNA: TGTGCCAGCAGAGCCAGGGGTAGCGAGCAGTACGTC.

The gene calls are TRBV4-1 and TRBJ2-7; tentatively, D is TRBD2 (6 bases). The CDR3 runs to 15 residues. With 1 base removed from V and 5 bases from J, the gap between germline ends came to 15 bases. Looked up from germline, CDR1 is MGHRA and CDR2 is YSYEKL. The CDR3 loop reads CASSQARGYIDEQYF. CDR3 nucleotide sequence: TGCGCCAGCAGCCAAGCACGGGGGTACATCGACGAGCAGTACTTC.

This rearrangement joins TRBV6-4 to TRBJ1-5; D perhaps matches TRBD1 (6 bases). The CDR3 has 14 amino acids. The germline V gene encodes CDR1 MRHNA and CDR2 SNTAGT. The V gene lost 5 bases and the J gene lost 0 bases, with 8 bases spanning the gap. The CDR3 sequence is CASSHRDSNQPQHF. The CDR3 nucleotides are TGTGCCAGCAGTCACAGGGATAGCAATCAGCCCCAGCATTTT.

This sequence joins TRBV5-1 and TRBJ2-7; 8 bases line up with TRBD2. CDR1 is SGHRS and CDR2 is YFSETQ in the germline V gene. With V trimmed by 2 bases and J by 3 bases, 7 bases remained unmatched. The CDR3 is 15 amino acids. The DNA for the CDR3 is TGCGCCAGCAGCTTATCTGGCGGGGGGAGCTACGAGCAGTACTTC. It yields the protein CASSLSGGGSYEQYF.

In this sample, this clone turned up a few times. The V gene is TRBV12-5, the J gene TRBJ2-3, with D hard to call. The CDR3 has 15 amino acids. The V and J ends lost 6 bases and 1 base respectively, with 14 bases between them. Germline V gives CDR1 LGHNT, CDR2 FRNRAP. The CDR3 loop is CASGSTFERTDTQYF. The CDR3 nucleotides read TGTGCTAGTGGCTCCACCTTCGAGCGCACAGATACGCAGTATTTT.

The rearrangement joins TRBV19 to TRBJ2-1; 9 bases line up with TRBD2. Germline V gene sequence: CDR1 LNHDA, CDR2 SQIVND (reference sequence). J lost 2 bases, V lost 3 bases, and 2 bases had no gene match. This CDR3 spans 15 amino acids. CDR3 region: CASSIGGRAYNEQFF. CDR3 DNA: TGTGCCAGTAGTATCGGCGGGAGGGCCTACAATGAGCAGTTCTTC.

V is TRBV7-3 and J is TRBJ2-5; 9 nucleotides align to TRBD2. The CDR3 spans 15 residues. Germline V gives CDR1 SGHTA, CDR2 FQGTGA. V gave up 4 bases and J gave up 0 bases; unmatched junction bases: 3. CDR3 protein: CASSYSGSHQETQYF. CDR3 sequence (DNA): TGTGCCAGCAGCTATAGCGGGAGCCACCAAGAGACCCAGTACTTC.

This clone was seen a single time. The chain is built from TRBV19 and TRBJ2-6, with 8 bases aligning to TRBD1. CDR1 is LNHDA, CDR2 SQIVND, per germline (reference sequence). The junction had 9 bases not matched to a gene; V was cut back by 3 bases and J by 2 bases. The CDR3 totals 18 residues. The CDR3 loop is CASSIPGTGVPGANVLTF. CDR3 bases: TGTGCCAGTAGTATTCCCGGGACAGGCGTCCCTGGGGCCAACGTCCTGACTTTC.

This chain connects TRBV10-2 to TRBJ2-2, with 8 bases identical to TRBD1. With 7 bases clipped from V and 4 bases from J, the junction kept 8 bases outside the gene matches. CDR1 and CDR2 (germline): WSHSY, SAAADI. The CDR3 sequence is 15 residues long. The CDR3 reads CASNKDRGFTGELFF. CDR3 in DNA: TGCGCCAGCAACAAAGACAGGGGATTCACCGGGGAGCTGTTTTTT.

This chain joins TRBV19 and TRBJ2-7, with D maybe TRBD2 (5 bases). Germline loops: CDR1 LNHDA, CDR2 SQIVND (reference sequence). This CDR3 has 13 residues. Trimming removed 8 bases from V and 5 bases from J, with 16 bases in between. CDR3 in DNA: TGTGCCAGTTCCGAAGGGAGAGCAGACGAGCAGTACGTC. Protein: CASSEGRADEQYV.

The J gene is TRBJ2-3, the V gene TRBV27, with TRBD2 as a possible D gene (6 bases). V lost 4 bases and J lost 2, with 16 bases in between. The CDR3 is made up of 16 amino acids. Germline V gives CDR1 MNHEY, CDR2 SMNVEV (reference sequence). In nucleotides, the CDR3 is TGTGCCAGCAGTTCTCAAAGGGACTTTATCACAGATACGCAGTATTTT. Its protein product is CASSSQRDFITDTQYF.

The chain employs TRBV18 and TRBJ2-7; 10 bases are shared with TRBD2. The CDR3 is 16 residues long. Trimming cost V 2 bases and J 0 bases; bases outside gene matches: 4. Germline CDR1 and CDR2: KGHSH and LQKENI. The CDR3 nucleotides read TGTGCCAGCTCACCATACGCTAGCGGGAGCTCCTACGAGCAGTACGTC. It specifies CASSPYASGSSYEQYV.

V and J are TRBV14 and TRBJ2-1; D possibly corresponds to TRBD2 (5 bases). The CDR3 is 14 amino acids. Germline V CDR1 and CDR2: SGHDN, FVKESK. V lost 1 base, J lost 1 base, and 5 bases lay in between. CDR3 region: CASSQAGSYNEQFF. For the CDR3, the DNA is TGTGCCAGCAGCCAAGCGGGGTCCTACAATGAGCAGTTCTTC.

This rearrangement joins TRBV29-1 to TRBJ2-5; 9 positions match TRBD1. This CDR3 contains 14 residues. With V trimmed by 7 bases and J by 3 bases, 9 bases remained unmatched. CDR1 SQVTM and CDR2 ANQGSEA come from the germline V gene. Here the CDR3 reads CSAAEGTGKETQYF. CDR3 coding DNA: TGCAGCGCTGCTGAAGGGACAGGGAAAGAGACCCAGTACTTC.

The chain couples TRBV7-9 to TRBJ2-3; 9 bases align to TRBD1. This CDR3 comprises 17 residues. The trim removed 4 bases at V and 5 bases at J, leaving 13 bases unmatched. Germline V gene lookup returns CDR1 SEHNR and CDR2 FQNEAQ (reference sequence). The CDR3, as DNA: TGTGCCAGCAGCTCCATAGGTAGGGGACAGGGTGGAGATACGCAGTATTTT. Translation gives CASSSIGRGQGGDTQYF.

DNA for the CDR3: TGTGCCATCAGTCCGGGACTAGCGGGAGGCTCTGGGGCCAACGTCCTGACTTTC. Its translation: CAISPGLAGGSGANVLTF. This sequence joins TRBV10-3 and TRBJ2-6; 15 positions match TRBD2. Germline V gene data show CDR1 as ENHRY and CDR2 as SYGVKD. This CDR3 has 18 residues. V was pared by 5 bases and J by 0 bases, with 2 bases of the junction left unmatched.